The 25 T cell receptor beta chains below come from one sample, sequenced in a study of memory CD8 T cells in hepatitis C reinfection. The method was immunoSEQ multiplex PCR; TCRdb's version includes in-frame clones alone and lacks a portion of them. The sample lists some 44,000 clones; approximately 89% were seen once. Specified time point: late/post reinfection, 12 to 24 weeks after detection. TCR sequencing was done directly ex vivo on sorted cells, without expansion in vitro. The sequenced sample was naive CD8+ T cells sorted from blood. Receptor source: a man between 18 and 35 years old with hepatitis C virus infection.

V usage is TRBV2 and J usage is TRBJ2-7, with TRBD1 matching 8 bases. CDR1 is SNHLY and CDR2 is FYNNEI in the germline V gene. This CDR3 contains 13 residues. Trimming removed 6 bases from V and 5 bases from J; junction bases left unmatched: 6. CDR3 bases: TGTGCCAGCAGCGAGACAGGGGAGGACGAGCAGTACTTC. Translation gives CASSETGEDEQYF.

CDR3 residues: CASSLYGREGLSYNEQFF. The CDR3 DNA follows: TGTGCCAGCAGTTTATATGGGCGGGAGGGCCTCTCCTACAATGAGCAGTTCTTC. V is TRBV27 and J is TRBJ2-1; 9 nucleotides match TRBD2. The CDR3 loop spans 18 amino acids. CDR1 and CDR2 (germline): MNHEY, SMNVEV (reference sequence). V trimming: 1 base; J trimming: 0 bases; junction bases outside the gene matches: 7.

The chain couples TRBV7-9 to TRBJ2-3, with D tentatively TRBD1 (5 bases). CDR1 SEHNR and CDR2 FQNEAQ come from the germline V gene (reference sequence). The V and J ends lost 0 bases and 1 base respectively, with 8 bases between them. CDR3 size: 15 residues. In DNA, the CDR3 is TGTGCCAGCAGCTTAGCGATAGGGGGCACAGATACGCAGTATTTT. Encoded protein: CASSLAIGGTDTQYF.

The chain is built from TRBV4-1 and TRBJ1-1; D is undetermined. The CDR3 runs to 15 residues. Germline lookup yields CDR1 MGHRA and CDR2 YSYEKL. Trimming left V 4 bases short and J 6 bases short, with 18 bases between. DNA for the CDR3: TGCGCCAGCAGCCGAAACGGTCTCGGTAGCGCTGAAGCTTTCTTT. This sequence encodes CASSRNGLGSAEAFF.

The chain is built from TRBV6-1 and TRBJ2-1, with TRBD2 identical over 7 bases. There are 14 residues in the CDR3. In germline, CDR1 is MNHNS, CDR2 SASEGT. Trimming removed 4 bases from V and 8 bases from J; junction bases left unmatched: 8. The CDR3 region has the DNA TGTGCCAGCAGTGTCCAGCGGGGTGGGGATGAGCAGTTCTTC. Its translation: CASSVQRGGDEQFF.

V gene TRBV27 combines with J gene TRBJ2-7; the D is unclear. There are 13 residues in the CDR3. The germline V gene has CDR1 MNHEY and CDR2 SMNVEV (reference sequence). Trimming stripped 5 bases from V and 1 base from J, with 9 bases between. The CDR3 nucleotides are TGTGCCAGCAGTCCCCAGATTTCCTACGAGCAGTACTTC. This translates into CASSPQISYEQYF.

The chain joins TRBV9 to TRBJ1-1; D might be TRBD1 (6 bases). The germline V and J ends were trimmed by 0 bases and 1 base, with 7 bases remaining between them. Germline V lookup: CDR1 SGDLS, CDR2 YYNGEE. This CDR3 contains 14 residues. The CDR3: CASSVAGANTEAFF. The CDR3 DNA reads TGTGCCAGCAGCGTAGCAGGGGCGAACACTGAAGCTTTCTTT.

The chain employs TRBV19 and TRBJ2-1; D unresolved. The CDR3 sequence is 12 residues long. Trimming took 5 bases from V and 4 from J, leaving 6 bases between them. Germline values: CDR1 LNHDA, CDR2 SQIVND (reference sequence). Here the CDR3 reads CASSPRYNEQFF. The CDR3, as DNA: TGTGCCAGTAGTCCCCGGTACAATGAGCAGTTCTTC.

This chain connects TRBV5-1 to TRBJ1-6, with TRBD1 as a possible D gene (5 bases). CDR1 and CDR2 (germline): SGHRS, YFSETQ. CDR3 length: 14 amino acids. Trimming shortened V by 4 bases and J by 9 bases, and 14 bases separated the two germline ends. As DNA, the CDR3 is TGCGCCAGCAGCCTCCAGGGTCAAGGTTCACCCCTCCACTTT. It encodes CASSLQGQGSPLHF. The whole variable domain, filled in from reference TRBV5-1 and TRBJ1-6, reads KAGVTQTPRYLIKTRGQQVTLSCSPISGHRSVSWYQQTPGQGLQFLFEYFSETQRNKGNFPGRFSGRQFSNSRSEMNVSTLELGDSALYLCASSLQGQGSPLHFGNGTRLTVT.

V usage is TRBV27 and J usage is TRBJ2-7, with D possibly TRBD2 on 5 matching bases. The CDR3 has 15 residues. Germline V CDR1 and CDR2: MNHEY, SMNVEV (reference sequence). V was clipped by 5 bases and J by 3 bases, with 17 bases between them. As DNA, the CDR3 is TGTGCCAGCAGTCCCCAGTGGACCGGAGGCTACGAGCAGTACTTC. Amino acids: CASSPQWTGGYEQYF.

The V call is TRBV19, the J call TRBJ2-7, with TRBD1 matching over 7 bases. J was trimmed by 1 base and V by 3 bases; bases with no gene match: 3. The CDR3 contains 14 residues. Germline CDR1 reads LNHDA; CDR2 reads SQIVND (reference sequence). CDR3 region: CASSITGQSYEQYF. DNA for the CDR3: TGTGCCAGTAGTATCACGGGACAGTCCTACGAGCAGTACTTC.

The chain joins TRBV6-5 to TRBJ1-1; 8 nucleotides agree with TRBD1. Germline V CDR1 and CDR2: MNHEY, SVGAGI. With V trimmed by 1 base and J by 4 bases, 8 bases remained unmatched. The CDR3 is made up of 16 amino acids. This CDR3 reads CASSYLFRTGSTEAFF. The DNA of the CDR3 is TGTGCCAGCAGTTACTTATTCCGGACAGGGAGCACTGAAGCTTTCTTT.

The CDR3 is CASFSSNTEAFF. DNA for the CDR3: TGTGCCAGCTTCTCGAGTAACACTGAAGCTTTCTTT. This chain links TRBV28 with TRBJ1-1; D remains ambiguous. CDR3 length: 12 amino acids. The germline V and J ends were trimmed by 8 bases and 2 bases, with 9 bases remaining between them. Germline V gene sequence: CDR1 MDHEN, CDR2 SYDVKM.

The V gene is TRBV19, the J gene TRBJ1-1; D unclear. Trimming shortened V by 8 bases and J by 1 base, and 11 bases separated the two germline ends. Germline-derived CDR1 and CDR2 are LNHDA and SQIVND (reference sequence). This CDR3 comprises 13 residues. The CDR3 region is CASQEIPNTEAFF. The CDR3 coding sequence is TGTGCCAGTCAGGAAATCCCGAACACTGAAGCTTTCTTT.

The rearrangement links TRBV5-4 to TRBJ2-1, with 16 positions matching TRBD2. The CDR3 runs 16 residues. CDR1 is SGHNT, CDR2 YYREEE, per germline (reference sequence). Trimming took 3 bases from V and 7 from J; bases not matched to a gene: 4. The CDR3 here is CASSWGLAGGLNEQFF. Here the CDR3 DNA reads TGTGCCAGCAGCTGGGGACTAGCGGGAGGGTTGAATGAGCAGTTCTTC.

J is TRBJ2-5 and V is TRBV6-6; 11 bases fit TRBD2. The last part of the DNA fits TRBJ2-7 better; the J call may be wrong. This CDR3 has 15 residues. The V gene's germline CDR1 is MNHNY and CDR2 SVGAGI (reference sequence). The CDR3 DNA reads TGTGCCAGCACCCTGACTAGCGGGATCTCCTACGAGCAGTACTTC. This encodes CASTLTSGISYEQYF.

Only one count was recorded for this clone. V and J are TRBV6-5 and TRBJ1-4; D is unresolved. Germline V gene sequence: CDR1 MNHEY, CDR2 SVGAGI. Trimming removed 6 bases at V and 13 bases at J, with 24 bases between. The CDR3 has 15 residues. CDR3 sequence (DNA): TGTGCCAGCAGCCCTCAACACCGGGCAGGAGAGGGACTGTTTTTT. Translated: CASSPQHRAGEGLFF.

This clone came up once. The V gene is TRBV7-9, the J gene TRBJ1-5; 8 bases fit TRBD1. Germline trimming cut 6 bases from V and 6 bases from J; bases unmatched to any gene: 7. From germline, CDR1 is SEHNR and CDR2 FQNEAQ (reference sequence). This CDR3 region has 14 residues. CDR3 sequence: CASSPTGGGQPQHF. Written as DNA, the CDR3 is TGTGCCAGCAGTCCCACAGGGGGAGGTCAGCCCCAGCATTTT.

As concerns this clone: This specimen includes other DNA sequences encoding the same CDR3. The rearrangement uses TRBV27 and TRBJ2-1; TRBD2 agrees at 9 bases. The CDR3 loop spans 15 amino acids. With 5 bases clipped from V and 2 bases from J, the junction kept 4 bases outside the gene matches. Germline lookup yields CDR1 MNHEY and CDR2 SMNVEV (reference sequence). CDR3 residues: CASSPRGGAYNEQFF. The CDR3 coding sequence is TGTGCCAGCAGTCCTCGCGGGGGGGCCTACAATGAGCAGTTCTTC.

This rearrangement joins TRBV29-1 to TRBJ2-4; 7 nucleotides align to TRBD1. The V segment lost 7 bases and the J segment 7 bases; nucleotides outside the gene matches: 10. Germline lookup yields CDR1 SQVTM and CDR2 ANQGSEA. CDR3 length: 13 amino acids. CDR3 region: CSASSRDSNIQYF. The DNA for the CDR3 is TGCAGCGCTTCCTCCCGGGACAGCAACATTCAGTACTTC.

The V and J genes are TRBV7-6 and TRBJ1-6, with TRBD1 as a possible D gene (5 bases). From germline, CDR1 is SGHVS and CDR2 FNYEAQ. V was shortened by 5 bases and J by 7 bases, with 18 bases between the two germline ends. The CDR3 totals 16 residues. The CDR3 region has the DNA TGTGCCAGCAGCCTAAACGTCGGGGGAGAGAATTCACCCCTCCACTTT. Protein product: CASSLNVGGENSPLHF.

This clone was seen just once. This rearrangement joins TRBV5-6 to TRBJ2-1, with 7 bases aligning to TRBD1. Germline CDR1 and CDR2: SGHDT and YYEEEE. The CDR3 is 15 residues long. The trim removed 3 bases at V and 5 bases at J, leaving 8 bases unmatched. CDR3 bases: TGTGCCAGCAGCTCAAGCTGGACAGGTGACAATGAGCAGTTCTTC. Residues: CASSSSWTGDNEQFF.

The CDR3 reads CASSQDPRGAYNEQFF. The CDR3 DNA sequence: TGCGCCAGCAGCCAAGATCCCCGGGGGGCCTACAATGAGCAGTTCTTC. This chain joins TRBV4-3 and TRBJ2-1; the match to TRBD2 covers 7 bases. CDR1 is LGHNA, CDR2 YSLEER, per germline. The CDR3 loop spans 16 amino acids. V trimming: 0 bases; J trimming: 2 bases; junction bases outside the gene matches: 4.

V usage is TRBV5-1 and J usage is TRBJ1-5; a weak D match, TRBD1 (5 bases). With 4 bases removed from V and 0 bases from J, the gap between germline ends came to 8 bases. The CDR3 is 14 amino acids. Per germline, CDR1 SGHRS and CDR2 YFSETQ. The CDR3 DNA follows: TGCGCCAGCAGCGAGACAGATAGCAATCAGCCCCAGCATTTT. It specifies CASSETDSNQPQHF.

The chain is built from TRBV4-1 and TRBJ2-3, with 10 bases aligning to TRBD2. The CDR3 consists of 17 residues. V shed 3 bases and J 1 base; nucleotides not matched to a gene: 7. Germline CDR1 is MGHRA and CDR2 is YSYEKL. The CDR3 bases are TGCGCCAGCAGCCAGGAACCCACTAGCGGGGGCACAGATACGCAGTATTTT. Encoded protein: CASSQEPTSGGTDTQYF.